This entry lists 31 T cell receptor beta chains sequenced from one sample in a study of T-cell memory formation after mild COVID-19. Each CDR3 protein is one row after TCRdb ran MiXCR on the 5' RACE reads. In the table there are about 210,000 distinct CDR3 sequences, about 11% of which are singletons. Source material: PBMCs or a T cell subset sorted from them (not recorded which). Receptors originate from a man between 18 and 35 years old who had mild COVID-19 (a few samples of this study predate the infection). Cell type and time point are not known.

The chain is built from TRBV7-9 and TRBJ2-7; D may be TRBD1 (6 bases). The CDR3 runs 16 residues. Germline CDR1 is SEHNR and CDR2 is FQNEAQ (reference sequence). V was cut by 5 bases and J by 5 bases, with 22 bases left in between. CDR3 coding DNA: TGTGCCAGCAGCGACGACTCGCCAGGGGACGGGGACGAGCAGTACTTC. This codes for CASSDDSPGDGDEQYF. Using reference TRBV7-9 and TRBJ2-7 for the parts outside the CDR3, the full variable domain is DTGVSQNPRHKITKRGQNVTFRCDPISEHNRLYWYRQTLGQGPEFLTYFQNEAQLEKSRLLSDRFSAERPKGSFSTLEIQRTEQGDSAMYLCASSDDSPGDGDEQYFGPGTRLTVT.

The count of this clonotype is one. Because it lacks the conserved phenylalanine or tryptophan at the end, this CDR3 is likely a read error. The V gene is TRBV7-9, the J gene TRBJ2-5, with TRBD1 matching over 8 bases. The CDR3 extends over 15 amino acids. The ends lost 6 bases at V and 5 bases at J; junction bases unmatched: 11. The germline gives CDR1 SEHNR, CDR2 FQNEAQ (reference sequence). The CDR3 coding sequence is TGTGCCAGCAGTCGCGGACAGGGTATTGGGGAGACCCAGTACGTC. It translates to CASSRGQGIGETQYV.

This clonotype was picked up a small number of times. The chain recombines TRBV10-3 with TRBJ1-5, with 7 positions matching TRBD1. The J segment lost 6 bases and the V segment lost 5 bases, leaving 7 bases of the junction unmatched. The CDR3 covers 14 residues. The germline gives CDR1 ENHRY, CDR2 SYGVKD. In nucleotides, the CDR3 is TGTGCCATCAGTCCCGACAGGGAGGGTCAGCCCCAGCATTTT. This encodes CAISPDREGQPQHF.

This clonotype came up many times. This chain uses TRBV4-2 with TRBJ1-1; 10 bases are a match to TRBD1. This CDR3 has 17 residues. V was pared by 4 bases and J by 1 base, with 9 bases of the junction left unmatched. CDR1 is LGHNA, CDR2 YNFKEQ, per germline. CDR3 residues: CASSPGDRGWANTEAFF. The CDR3 DNA reads as TGTGCCAGCAGCCCGGGGGACAGGGGATGGGCGAACACTGAAGCTTTCTTT.

The table lists this clonotype with a few counts. V gene TRBV6-6 combines with J gene TRBJ2-2; 7 bases line up with TRBD2. This CDR3 region has 17 residues. The V and J ends lost 0 bases and 2 bases, in that order; junction bases with no gene match: 6. Germline V CDR1 and CDR2: MNHNY, SVGAGI (reference sequence). The CDR3 bases are TGTGCCAGCAGTTACTCCGGGCTAGCGGATAACACCGGGGAGCTGTTTTTT. Residues: CASSYSGLADNTGELFF.

This clonotype occurred a few times. This chain joins TRBV5-1 and TRBJ1-2; maybe TRBD1 (6 bases). The length of the CDR3 is 15 residues. Deletions cut 4 bases from V and 5 bases from J, with 18 bases between. Germline V lookup: CDR1 SGHRS, CDR2 YFSETQ. DNA for the CDR3: TGCGCCAGCAGCGAGGGACACGGGGAGGATTATGGCTACACCTTC. Amino acids: CASSEGHGEDYGYTF.

The V and J genes are TRBV5-1 and TRBJ2-3; D is unclear. The V gene's germline CDR1 is SGHRS and CDR2 YFSETQ. The CDR3 loop spans 13 amino acids. V lost 0 bases and J lost 5, with 7 bases in between. The CDR3 DNA reads as TGCGCCAGCAGCTTGGCCCCGGGAGATACGCAGTATTTT. This encodes CASSLAPGDTQYF.

This clonotype appeared a few times. This sequence joins TRBV7-6 and TRBJ1-3, with D hard to call. V lost 2 bases and J lost 2, with 16 bases in between. Germline V CDR1 and CDR2: SGHVS, FNYEAQ. CDR3 length: 17 residues. DNA of the CDR3: TGTGCCAGCAGCTTACGGTGGCGGGGAACCCCTGGAAACACCATATATTTT. Amino acids: CASSLRWRGTPGNTIYF. The entire variable domain, with the rest obtained from reference TRBV7-6 and TRBJ1-3, is as follows: GAGVSQSPRYKVTKRGQDVALRCDPISGHVSLYWYRQALGQGPEFLTYFNYEAQQDKSGLPNDRFSAERPEGSISTLTIQRTEQRDSAMYRCASSLRWRGTPGNTIYFGEGSWLTVV.

This clonotype was counted a few times. The chain employs TRBV5-1 and TRBJ1-3; D call uncertain. The length of the CDR3 is 14 residues. Looked up from germline, CDR1 is SGHRS and CDR2 is YFSETQ. Trimming removed 5 bases from V and 2 bases from J, with 11 bases in between. This chain's CDR3 is CASSWTGTGNTIYF. The CDR3 nucleotides read TGCGCCAGCAGTTGGACGGGAACTGGAAACACCATATATTTT.

This clonotype was detected only a few times. The chain employs TRBV5-5 and TRBJ2-1; D possibly corresponds to TRBD2 (6 bases). The CDR3 has 15 amino acids. The germline V gene encodes CDR1 SGHKS and CDR2 YYEKEE (reference sequence). The ends were cut back, 0 bases at V and 6 bases at J, with 13 bases in the middle. CDR3 sequence (DNA): TGTGCCAGCAGCTTGGCCTTTTTCGGGAGCAATGAGCAGTTCTTC. This sequence encodes CASSLAFFGSNEQFF.

The rearrangement links TRBV5-1 to TRBJ1-6; D gene uncertain. From germline, CDR1 is SGHRS and CDR2 YFSETQ. The CDR3 spans 15 residues. V was clipped by 1 base and J by 7 bases, with 12 bases between them. DNA for the CDR3: TGCGCCAGCAGCTTGCGTCCCGTAGGAAATTCACCCCTCCACTTT. Translated: CASSLRPVGNSPLHF.

The genes are TRBV6-5 and TRBJ2-1, with D maybe TRBD2 (7 bases). The V gene lost 0 bases and the J gene lost 0 bases, with 9 bases spanning the gap. The CDR3 extends over 16 amino acids. Looked up from germline, CDR1 is MNHEY and CDR2 is SVGAGI. CDR3 amino acids: CASSYSGGGSYNEQFF. The CDR3 DNA is TGTGCCAGCAGTTACTCGGGAGGGGGCTCCTACAATGAGCAGTTCTTC.

The chain has TRBV28 and TRBJ1-3, with D unclear. V was shortened by 3 bases and J by 0 bases, with 15 bases between the two germline ends. The length of the CDR3 is 17 residues. In germline, CDR1 is MDHEN, CDR2 SYDVKM. CDR3 loop: CASSLIGRARSGNTIYF. The DNA for the CDR3 is TGTGCCAGCAGTTTGATTGGGAGGGCCCGCTCTGGAAACACCATATATTTT.

This clonotype was counted many times. The chain combines TRBV7-8 with TRBJ2-5; TRBD2 agrees at 15 bases. The CDR3 is 16 amino acids. CDR1 is SGHVS, CDR2 FQNEAQ, per germline. The trim removed 5 bases at V and 7 bases at J, leaving 8 bases unmatched. The CDR3 coding sequence is TGTGCCAGCAGCCAAGGACTAGCGGGGGGGCTGGGGACCCAGTACTTC. As protein: CASSQGLAGGLGTQYF. Variable domain in full (rest from reference TRBV7-8 and TRBJ2-5): GAGVSQSPRYKVAKRGQDVALRCDPISGHVSLFWYQQALGQGPEFLTYFQNEAQLDKSGLPSDRFFAERPEGSVSTLKIQRTQQEDSAVYLCASSQGLAGGLGTQYFGPGTRLLVL.

The chain employs TRBV28 and TRBJ2-5, with D tentatively TRBD2 (5 bases). The germline V gene has CDR1 MDHEN and CDR2 SYDVKM. V was trimmed by 3 bases and J by 7 bases, leaving 12 bases between them. CDR3 size: 13 residues. DNA of the CDR3: TGTGCCAGCAGTTTTCAGCTACGGGGGACCCAGTACTTC. Its protein product is CASSFQLRGTQYF.

This clonotype was seen more than once but under ten times. The chain combines TRBV10-3 with TRBJ2-1; 8 bases map to TRBD1. CDR1 and CDR2 (germline): ENHRY, SYGVKD. Unmatched junction bases numbered 4, after V lost 4 bases and J lost 8 bases. This CDR3 contains 13 residues. The CDR3 protein is CAISAQGDDEQFF. Here the CDR3 DNA reads TGTGCCATCAGTGCACAGGGGGATGATGAGCAGTTCTTC.

This clonotype came up a few times. The chain joins TRBV7-9 to TRBJ2-2; D is undetermined. CDR1 SEHNR and CDR2 FQNEAQ come from the germline V gene (reference sequence). V was shortened by 7 bases and J by 7 bases, with 7 bases between the two germline ends. The CDR3 runs 11 residues. The CDR3 DNA is TGTGCCAGCATCACGGGCGGGGAGCTGTTTTTT. Amino acids: CASITGGELFF.

A few counts support this clonotype. The J gene is TRBJ1-5, the V gene TRBV29-1; D is possibly TRBD1 (5 bases). The CDR3 sequence is 14 residues long. The ends were cut back, 6 bases at V and 0 bases at J, with 12 bases in the middle. Per germline, CDR1 SQVTM and CDR2 ANQGSEA. The CDR3 here is CSVTGENSNQPQHF. The CDR3 bases are TGCAGCGTCACGGGGGAAAATAGCAATCAGCCCCAGCATTTT. Complete variable domain (other parts from reference TRBV29-1 and TRBJ1-5): SAVISQKPSRDICQRGTSLTIQCQVDSQVTMMFWYRQQPGQSLTLIATANQGSEATYESGFVIDKFPISRPNLTFSTLTVSNMSPEDSSIYLCSVTGENSNQPQHFGDGTRLSIL.

The rearrangement uses TRBV7-9 and TRBJ2-1; 9 bases are a match to TRBD2. With 2 bases clipped from V and 6 bases from J, the junction kept 5 bases outside the gene matches. The V gene's germline CDR1 is SEHNR and CDR2 FQNEAQ (reference sequence). CDR3 length: 15 residues. The DNA for the CDR3 is TGTGCCAGCAGCTTATCTGGCGGGGGGGCCAATGAGCAGTTCTTC. Translation gives CASSLSGGGANEQFF.

The table lists this clonotype with a few counts. The V and J genes are TRBV18 and TRBJ1-4; D unresolved. This CDR3 comprises 13 residues. V lost 4 bases, J lost 4 bases, and 7 bases lay in between. Looked up from germline, CDR1 is KGHSH and CDR2 is LQKENI. Written as DNA, the CDR3 is TGTGCCAGCTCACGTACTATTAATGAAAAACTGTTTTTT. Protein product: CASSRTINEKLFF.

This sequence joins TRBV6-6 and TRBJ2-3, with 11 positions matching TRBD1. Germline CDR1 reads MNHNY; CDR2 reads SVGAGI (reference sequence). The CDR3 has 15 residues. Trimming removed 2 bases from V and 4 bases from J; junction bases left unmatched: 2. The CDR3: CASSYAGQGADTQYF. In nucleotides, the CDR3 is TGTGCCAGCAGTTACGCGGGACAGGGGGCAGATACGCAGTATTTT.

In this sample, this clonotype turned up a few times. The rearrangement links TRBV7-2 to TRBJ2-7; D not certain. Germline values: CDR1 SGHTA, CDR2 FQGNSA. The CDR3 spans 14 residues. V was trimmed by 2 bases and J by 0 bases, leaving 8 bases between them. CDR3: CASSLIGNSYEQYV. As DNA, the CDR3 is TGTGCCAGCAGCTTAATCGGCAACTCCTACGAGCAGTACGTC.

The chain couples TRBV7-2 to TRBJ2-7; TRBD1 aligns across 7 bases. V was pared by 5 bases and J by 0 bases, with 10 bases of the junction left unmatched. This CDR3 is built from 16 residues. The germline V gene has CDR1 SGHTA and CDR2 FQGNSA. CDR3 in amino acids: CASSQQGPPFSYEQYV. The CDR3 region has the DNA TGTGCCAGCAGCCAACAGGGGCCACCCTTCTCCTACGAGCAGTACGTC.

This clonotype was seen a few times. J is TRBJ2-1 and V is TRBV20-1; possible D gene TRBD2, 7 bases. Germline V gives CDR1 DFQATT, CDR2 SNEGSKA (reference sequence). V dropped 6 bases and J dropped 4 bases, with 16 bases sitting between them. The CDR3 is 14 residues long. DNA of the CDR3: TGCAGTGCATCCCCCCGGGGGGCGTACAATGAGCAGTTCTTC. Encoded protein: CSASPRGAYNEQFF.

This clonotype was counted ten times or more. This sequence joins TRBV5-1 and TRBJ1-4; 9 nucleotides align to TRBD1. The V gene end was trimmed by 4 bases and the J gene end by 7 bases; junction bases not matched to a gene: 5. The CDR3 has 14 amino acids. CDR1 and CDR2 from the germline V gene are SGHRS and YFSETQ. Here the CDR3 DNA reads TGCGCCAGCAGCCGGGACAGGGCGTTTGAAAAACTGTTTTTT. It encodes CASSRDRAFEKLFF.

Only a few counts were recorded for this clonotype. The CDR3 coding sequence is TGTGCCAGCAGCGTAGATACCGGGGAGCTGTTTTTT. Amino acids: CASSVDTGELFF. The chain recombines TRBV9 with TRBJ2-2; D not resolved. Trimming cost V 0 bases and J 5 bases, with 2 bases left between them. Germline loops: CDR1 SGDLS, CDR2 YYNGEE. This CDR3 has 12 amino acids.

The chain uses TRBV7-2 and TRBJ2-1; D unclear. Between the trimmed V and J ends, which lost 5 bases and 1 base, there was a span of 9 bases. The CDR3 has 14 residues. Germline V gene sequence: CDR1 SGHTA, CDR2 FQGNSA. The CDR3 sequence is CASSPDWSYNEQFF. The CDR3 DNA is TGTGCCAGCAGCCCCGATTGGTCCTACAATGAGCAGTTCTTC.

In its sample, this clonotype was seen a few times. This chain joins TRBV25-1 and TRBJ2-3; no definite D call. The V gene's germline CDR1 is MGHDK and CDR2 SYGVNS. CDR3 length equals 15 residues. V was shortened by 3 bases and J by 5 bases, with 15 bases between the two germline ends. Written as DNA, the CDR3 is TGTGCCAGCAGTGAGGCAGACGGCCCCCAAGATACGCAGTATTTT. Translation: CASSEADGPQDTQYF.

This clonotype was counted a few times. J is TRBJ1-1 and V is TRBV6-1; 8 nucleotides match TRBD1. CDR1 is MNHNS, CDR2 SASEGT, per germline. V lost 4 bases, J lost 3 bases, and 13 bases stayed unmatched. The CDR3 contains 17 residues. In nucleotides, the CDR3 is TGTGCCAGCAGTGGCCGCGACAGGGGCGTCCGGGACACTGAAGCTTTCTTT. Its translation: CASSGRDRGVRDTEAFF.

The V and J genes are TRBV4-2 and TRBJ2-2; D gene unclear. Germline V lookup: CDR1 LGHNA, CDR2 YNFKEQ. V lost 5 bases to trimming and J lost 3 bases, with 16 bases between them. The CDR3 totals 16 residues. CDR3 protein: CASSFIGQPDTGELFF. The DNA of the CDR3 is TGTGCCAGCAGCTTTATCGGCCAGCCCGACACCGGGGAGCTGTTTTTT.

The chain is built from TRBV6-5 and TRBJ1-6; a weak D match, TRBD1 (6 bases). V was trimmed by 2 bases and J by 5 bases, leaving 7 bases between them. The CDR3 is 14 residues long. Germline lookup yields CDR1 MNHEY and CDR2 SVGAGI. DNA of the CDR3: TGTGCCAGCAGTTACACAGGGAATAATTCACCCCTCCACTTT. It encodes CASSYTGNNSPLHF.